This TCR beta chain originates from a study of blood T cells in healthy people across ages. Sample-barcoded 5' priming and a J-beta primer mix drove a second PCR of about 6 to 12 cycles. Tags on each cDNA molecule came from a template-switch adaptor with 12 random nucleotides. Via MiXCR, TCRdb re-called the 5' RACE reads, giving one row per CDR3 protein. This repertoire shows some 1.8 million distinct CDR3 sequences, more than 35% found once; its top ten account for about 23%. General study results and limits: A roughly linear age-dependent decrease characterized TCR beta diversity per million T cells. Estimates of diversity drawn from one million T cells were considered underestimates.

Many counts were recorded for this clonotype. Its antigen remains unknown. J lost 5 bases, V lost 3 bases, and 11 bases had no gene match. The germline V gene encodes CDR1 SGHNT and CDR2 YYREEE (reference sequence). The CDR3 contains 16 residues. Every donor contributed about 10 milliliters of peripheral blood by blood draw. The gene calls are TRBV5-4 and TRBJ2-5; 9 bases agree with TRBD2. This receptor was obtained from a human donor in good health. The sample taken for sequencing was blood. This CDR3 reads CASSSPTSGDSETQYF. The CDR3 bases are TGTGCCAGCAGCTCCCCGACTAGCGGTGACTCGGAGACCCAGTACTTC.